This T cell receptor (beta chain) emerged from a study of blood T cell repertoires in COVID-19. The overall study: Acute and convalescent COVID-19 specimens originated in the United States, Italy and Spain. T cells, B-cell-depleted T cells, or PBMCs supplied cDNA or gDNA.

In the authors' workflow: Reference gene primers were amplified, and this amplification served to estimate nucleated cell counts. Measured with immunoSEQ multiplex PCR; TCRdb has only the in-frame clones, and not every one. That table supplies the V and J calls and clone size; D and trimming were determined from the DNA. The data contain 120,000 to 150,000 clones, almost 80% of them singletons. The sequencing sample was made of peripheral blood. The receptor was derived from a man aged 50 to 60 with active or convalescent COVID-19.

CDR3 sequence: CASSGVVRNSNQPQHF. CDR3 in DNA: TGTGCCAGCAGCGGAGTGGTAAGAAATAGCAATCAGCCCCAGCATTTT. The genes are TRBV11-2 and TRBJ1-5; D remains ambiguous. CDR1 and CDR2 (germline): SGHAT, FQNNGV. This CDR3 spans 16 amino acids. V lost 5 bases and J 0 bases, leaving 14 bases between the germline ends.